Only a few counts were recorded for the clone carrying this TCR beta chain. This sample was taken from a study of blood T cells in healthy people across ages. A second PCR of about 7 to 12 cycles used a sample-barcoded 5' primer and a J-beta primer mix. TCRdb re-derived calls from the 5' RACE reads in MiXCR, one entry per CDR3 protein. The profile shows some 1.4 million distinct CDR3 sequences, approximately 42% of them singletons. The CDR3 has 14 residues. V trimming: 5 bases; J trimming: 5 bases; junction bases outside the gene matches: 5. Germline V gene sequence: CDR1 MNHNS, CDR2 SASEGT. Sequencing used blood. The chain employs TRBV6-1 and TRBJ2-5; 10 nucleotides line up with TRBD1. The sequence came from a woman younger than 35 in good health. CDR3 amino acids: CASSSTGGDETQYF. CDR3 DNA sequence: TGTGCCAGCAGTTCGACAGGGGGCGATGAGACCCAGTACTTC.